The rows below give T cell receptor beta chains drawn from one sample of a study of blood T cells in healthy people across ages. TCRdb re-called the 5' RACE reads with MiXCR, one entry per CDR3 protein. The sample holds about 800,000 distinct CDR3 sequences, 58% seen once. The source material was blood. These receptors were obtained from a man aged 25-45 years in good health. Both conserved end residues are part of each CDR3. The D gene is left open where the match is weak. Not all rows give a size; the values are once, few, many and, for expanded clones, a class.

>TRBV6-1|TRBJ2-5|-|few
CASRILQGRSASGNQETQYF
TGTGCCAGCAGGATCCTACAGGGTCGTTCGGCTAGCGGCAACCAAGAGACCCAGTACTTC
>TRBV5-1|TRBJ2-1|-|-
CASSSLQDNYNEQFF
TGCGCCAGCAGCTCGTTACAGGATAACTACAATGAGCAGTTCTTC
>TRBV12-3/TRBV12-4|TRBJ1-2|-|many
CASTLWGAGGYTF
TGTGCCAGCACCTTATGGGGGGCGGGAGGCTACACCTTC
>TRBV27|TRBJ2-2|-|-
CASSFVGAGTGELFF
TGTGCCAGCAGTTTTGTAGGGGCGGGCACCGGGGAGCTGTTTTTT
>TRBV7-2|TRBJ2-1|TRBD2|-
CASSAALSSGSPLSFF
TGTGCCAGCAGCGCAGCTCTATCTAGCGGGAGCCCCCTTTCGTTCTTC
>TRBV7-9|TRBJ2-7|TRBD1|-
CANSLASGTGLFHEQYF
TGTGCCAACAGCTTAGCTTCCGGGACAGGGTTGTTCCACGAGCAGTACTTC
>TRBV5-1|TRBJ2-7|-|-
CASSLLQGSSYEQYF
TGCGCCAGCAGCTTGCTACAGGGAAGCTCCTACGAGCAGTACTTC
>TRBV20-1|TRBJ2-5|-|once
CSARDWRQQGPPSQETQYF
TGCAGTGCTAGAGATTGGAGACAACAGGGCCCGCCTTCCCAAGAGACCCAGTACTTC
>TRBV4-3|TRBJ2-7|-|-
CASSQSGFSYNEQYF
TGCGCCAGCAGCCAGTCAGGGTTTTCCTACAATGAGCAGTACTTC
>TRBV7-2|TRBJ2-7|TRBD1|few
CASSRRGTGRFDEQYF
TGTGCCAGCAGCCGTAGAGGGACAGGGAGGTTCGACGAGCAGTACTTC
>TRBV20-1|TRBJ2-7|TRBD2|few
CSAPEASGRGYEQYF
TGCAGTGCCCCTGAAGCTAGCGGGAGGGGTTACGAGCAGTACTTC
>TRBV5-1|TRBJ2-7|-|-
CASRVVYRGVNEQYF
TGCGCCAGCAGGGTGGTCTATCGAGGGGTTAATGAGCAGTACTTC
>TRBV10-3|TRBJ2-3|TRBD2|few
CATEEGLAGGDTQYF
TGTGCCACGGAGGAAGGACTAGCGGGAGGAGATACGCAGTATTTT
>TRBV5-5|TRBJ2-4|TRBD1|-
CASSLVASVGTGANEQYF
TGTGCCAGCAGCTTGGTGGCTAGCGTCGGGACAGGGGCGAATGAGCAGTACTTC
>TRBV3-1|TRBJ2-1|-|-
CASSPPGIRVDYNEQFF
TGTGCCAGCAGCCCTCCGGGTATCAGGGTGGACTACAATGAGCAGTTCTTC
>TRBV28|TRBJ2-5|-|few
CASAPLALAETQYF
TGTGCCAGTGCTCCTTTAGCCTTGGCAGAGACCCAGTACTTC
>TRBV29-1|TRBJ1-2|TRBD1|few
CSVVPWGQGAGYTF
TGCAGCGTTGTACCGTGGGGACAGGGGGCAGGCTACACCTTC
>TRBV12-3/TRBV12-4|TRBJ1-2|-|-
CATTAAANYGYTF
TGTGCCACGACGGCTGCTGCTAACTATGGCTACACCTTC
>TRBV29-1|TRBJ2-7|TRBD1|-
CSVTGGEQYF
TGCAGCGTGACAGGGGGCGAGCAGTACTTC
>TRBV18|TRBJ2-7|TRBD2|-
CASSPVAGGPYEQYF
TGTGCCAGCTCACCAGTGGCGGGAGGGCCCTACGAGCAGTACTTC
>TRBV9|TRBJ2-7|-|-
CASSAKISPLGNEQYF
TGTGCCAGCAGCGCCAAAATATCCCCTCTAGGCAATGAGCAGTACTTC
>TRBV30|TRBJ2-1|-|many
CAWSDTGSGQFF
TGTGCCTGGAGCGATACAGGGAGTGGGCAGTTCTTC
>TRBV28|TRBJ2-7|-|-
CASSLPGIKEQYF
TGTGCCAGCAGTTTACCGGGGATAAAGGAGCAGTACTTC
>TRBV4-1|TRBJ2-5|-|-
CASSQLGETGETQYF
TGCGCCAGCAGCCAATTAGGGGAGACCGGGGAGACCCAGTACTTC
>TRBV7-2|TRBJ2-7|-|-
CASSVLTASAYEQYF
TGTGCCAGCAGCGTCCTTACAGCGTCGGCTTACGAGCAGTACTTC
>TRBV12-3/TRBV12-4|TRBJ1-1|-|-
CASSFDRFHTEAFF
TGTGCCAGCAGCTTTGACAGGTTTCACACTGAAGCTTTCTTT
>TRBV7-9|TRBJ1-2|-|-
CASSPAWGVGYTF
TGTGCCAGCAGCCCGGCGTGGGGTGTTGGCTACACCTTC
>TRBV20-1|TRBJ2-3|TRBD2|few
CSARAAGGGTDTQYF
TGCAGTGCTAGAGCAGCGGGAGGAGGGACAGATACGCAGTATTTT
>TRBV14|TRBJ2-7|TRBD1|-
CASSQGTGQFYEQYF
TGTGCCAGCAGCCAAGGGACAGGGCAGTTCTACGAGCAGTACTTC
>TRBV27|TRBJ2-1|-|-
CASSINQDGNEQFF
TGTGCCAGCAGCATTAACCAGGACGGCAATGAGCAGTTCTTC
>TRBV29-1|TRBJ1-2|TRBD1|few
CSGGQGGYGYTF
TGCAGCGGAGGACAGGGTGGCTATGGCTACACCTTC
>TRBV10-2|TRBJ2-1|-|-
CASTGALDRRDEQFF
TGCGCCAGCACCGGAGCCCTCGACCGTCGGGATGAGCAGTTCTTC
>TRBV12-3/TRBV12-4|TRBJ1-5|-|-
CASSLSQAPQHF
TGTGCCAGCAGTTTATCTCAGGCCCCCCAGCATTTT
>TRBV5-1|TRBJ2-6|-|-
CASSLGSGAGANVLTF
TGCGCCAGCAGCTTGGGTTCAGGGGCCGGGGCCAACGTCCTGACTTTC
>TRBV28|TRBJ1-5|-|few
CASSFISGQSNQPQHF
TGTGCCAGCAGTTTCATTTCGGGACAAAGCAATCAGCCCCAGCATTTT
>TRBV7-3|TRBJ2-3|-|-
CASSSNREPQYF
TGTGCCAGCAGCTCAAACAGGGAACCGCAGTATTTT
>TRBV4-2|TRBJ2-3|-|-
CASSQDRLDWADTQYF
TGTGCCAGCAGCCAAGATCGTCTAGATTGGGCAGATACGCAGTATTTT
>TRBV28|TRBJ2-3|TRBD1|-
CASSRGQADTQYF
TGTGCCAGCAGTAGAGGACAGGCAGATACGCAGTATTTT
>TRBV12-3/TRBV12-4|TRBJ2-3|-|-
CASSLDIPSTDTQYF
TGTGCCAGCAGTTTGGACATTCCGAGCACAGATACGCAGTATTTT
>TRBV20-1|TRBJ2-7|-|-
CSASPFDEQYF
TGCAGTGCTAGCCCCTTCGACGAGCAGTACTTC